Each of the 26 T cell receptor beta chains below was sequenced from the same sample in a study of CD8+ T cells in alopecia areata. Treatment indicated: oral pan-JAK inhibitor, 5-10 mg twice daily. As the sequencing template, cDNA was produced by extracting RNA and reverse transcribing it. Sequencing was performed with immunoSEQ multiplex PCR; in TCRdb, only in-frame clones are kept and a portion is missing. This sample has some 100,000 clones, with just under 60% found just once. This material consisted of CD8+ T cells sorted from blood, taken between weeks 55 and 65, from a patient treated with tofacitinib. The receptors come from a human donor with alopecia areata.

CDR3 amino acids: CASSSRRQGGLSPQHF. In nucleotides, the CDR3 is TGTGCCAGCAGTTCCCGCAGGCAGGGGGGCTTGTCGCCCCAGCATTTT. V and J are TRBV6-5 and TRBJ1-5; 7 nucleotides agree with TRBD1. The V gene end was trimmed by 4 bases and the J gene end by 9 bases; junction bases not matched to a gene: 15. CDR1 and CDR2 from the germline V gene are MNHEY and SVGAGI. The CDR3 has 16 residues.

This chain connects TRBV7-9 to TRBJ1-2, with 7 nucleotides matching TRBD1. Germline-derived CDR1 and CDR2 are SEHNR and FQNEAQ (reference sequence). Trimming removed 5 bases from V and 4 bases from J; junction bases left unmatched: 10. CDR3 length equals 15 residues. CDR3 in amino acids: CASSPTGTAIYGYTF. The CDR3 coding sequence is TGTGCCAGCAGCCCAACCGGGACAGCGATCTATGGCTACACCTTC.

This chain joins TRBV6-5 and TRBJ1-6, with D possibly TRBD1 on 5 matching bases. Trimming cost V 2 bases and J 10 bases, with 15 bases left between them. The germline CDR1 and CDR2 sequences are MNHEY and SVGAGI. The CDR3 sequence is 15 residues long. CDR3 sequence: CASSYDMGGSSPLHF. CDR3 DNA sequence: TGTGCCAGCAGTTACGATATGGGGGGGAGCTCACCCCTCCACTTT.

The chain employs TRBV6-5 and TRBJ2-3; D is uncertain. CDR3 length: 15 amino acids. Germline CDR1 is MNHEY and CDR2 is SVGAGI. Trimming stripped 2 bases from V and 1 base from J, with 10 bases between. The DNA of the CDR3 is TGTGCCAGCAGTTACATGAGCGCTGGCACAGATACGCAGTATTTT. This encodes CASSYMSAGTDTQYF.

The rearrangement uses TRBV6-1 and TRBJ2-6; D gene uncertain. Germline CDR1 MNHNS, CDR2 SASEGT. Trimming stripped 0 bases from V and 0 bases from J, with 9 bases between. CDR3 size: 17 residues. CDR3 bases: TGTGCCAGCAGTGAAGCTGAGCTGAACTCTGGGGCCAACGTCCTGACTTTC. Its protein product is CASSEAELNSGANVLTF.

This chain connects TRBV27 to TRBJ2-7; no clear D. CDR3 length: 12 amino acids. Looked up from germline, CDR1 is MNHEY and CDR2 is SMNVEV (reference sequence). Deletions cut 4 bases from V and 1 base from J, with 5 bases between. The chain's CDR3 is CASSSGSYEQYF. DNA of the CDR3: TGTGCCAGCAGTTCCGGGTCCTACGAGCAGTACTTC.

This rearrangement joins TRBV10-3 to TRBJ2-2, with D hard to call. Trimming removed 3 bases at V and 6 bases at J, with 2 bases between. CDR3 length: 11 amino acids. Germline CDR1 reads ENHRY; CDR2 reads SYGVKD. This chain's CDR3 is CAISDSGELFF. CDR3 nucleotides: TGTGCCATCAGTGATTCCGGGGAGCTGTTTTTT.

The chain carries TRBV2 and TRBJ1-4; D call uncertain. CDR1 is SNHLY, CDR2 FYNNEI, per germline. V dropped 5 bases and J dropped 4 bases, with 14 bases sitting between them. This CDR3 comprises 15 residues. The CDR3 spells CASSPRTYLNEKLFF. In nucleotides, the CDR3 is TGTGCCAGCAGTCCTCGGACGTATCTTAATGAAAAACTGTTTTTT.

As regards this clone: Other DNA sequences in this sample translate to the same CDR3. V is TRBV9 and J is TRBJ2-2, with D unresolved. This CDR3 has 14 amino acids. Between the trimmed V and J ends, which lost 0 bases and 1 base, there was a span of 4 bases. In germline, CDR1 is SGDLS, CDR2 YYNGEE. Here the CDR3 DNA reads TGTGCCAGCAGCGTAGGGCGGAACACCGGGGAGCTGTTTTTT. Translated, it gives CASSVGRNTGELFF.

CDR3 nucleotide sequence: TGTGCCAGCAGGCCTCGGGGCCTCACTGAAGCTTTCTTT. It yields the protein CASRPRGLTEAFF. V gene TRBV6-5 combines with J gene TRBJ1-1; tentative D call: TRBD1 (5 bases). There are 13 residues in the CDR3. CDR1 is MNHEY, CDR2 SVGAGI, per germline. The V end lost 6 bases, the J end lost 4 bases, and 12 bases lay between the germline ends.

The CDR3 coding sequence is TGTGCCACCAGGTTAGGATCAGCGTCCTACGAGCAGTACTTC. The encoded protein is CATRLGSASYEQYF. This sequence joins TRBV15 and TRBJ2-7, with D uncertain. CDR1 and CDR2 from the germline V gene are LNHNV and YYDKDF (reference sequence). The CDR3 totals 14 residues. Trimming shortened V by 6 bases and J by 1 base, and 13 bases separated the two germline ends.

The chain combines TRBV10-3 with TRBJ1-2; tentatively, D is TRBD1 (6 bases). V lost 3 bases and J lost 2, with 16 bases in between. Germline V gene lookup returns CDR1 ENHRY and CDR2 SYGVKD. The length of the CDR3 is 16 residues. CDR3 nucleotide sequence: TGTGCCATCAGTGAATTAGGGGACACGGCCAACTATGGCTACACCTTC. Its protein product is CAISELGDTANYGYTF.

This clone was found once. The J gene is TRBJ2-3, the V gene TRBV11-2, with 13 bases lining up with TRBD2. V lost 0 bases and J lost 1; bases outside the gene matches: 4. Germline V lookup: CDR1 SGHAT, CDR2 FQNNGV. The CDR3 totals 18 residues. The CDR3 region is CASSLELAGGYGTDTQYF. CDR3 coding DNA: TGTGCCAGCAGCTTAGAACTAGCGGGGGGGTACGGCACAGATACGCAGTATTTT.

As to this clone: One end of the junction is discordant with germline, which a read error may explain. The chain couples TRBV28 to TRBJ2-7; 9 bases map to TRBD1. The length of the CDR3 is 13 residues. Germline-derived CDR1 and CDR2 are MDHEN and SYDVKM. The CDR3 coding sequence is TGTGCCAGCAGTTTAGGGTCCGGGACAGGGCCGAACTTC. Amino acid sequence: CASSLGSGTGPNF.

In this sample, this clone turned up a few times. The chain carries TRBV11-2 and TRBJ2-6; unclear D gene. In germline, CDR1 is SGHAT, CDR2 FQNNGV. V lost 2 bases and J 1 base, leaving 6 bases between the germline ends. CDR3 length: 15 residues. CDR3 sequence reads: CASSLTPSGANVLTF. Here the CDR3 DNA reads TGTGCCAGCAGCTTAACACCTTCTGGGGCCAACGTCCTGACTTTC.

The genes are TRBV9 and TRBJ1-2; possible D gene TRBD1, 6 bases. Germline values: CDR1 SGDLS, CDR2 YYNGEE. V shed 3 bases and J shed 8 bases, with 11 bases lying between them. This CDR3 spans 12 amino acids. The CDR3 is CASSDRVRGYTF. The CDR3 DNA reads TGTGCCAGCAGCGACAGGGTACGGGGCTACACCTTC.

V is TRBV20-1 and J is TRBJ1-2; D is ambiguous. The V end was cut by 4 bases, the J end by 6 bases, with 9 bases between. This CDR3 has 11 residues. Germline V CDR1 and CDR2: DFQATT, SNEGSKA (reference sequence). The chain's CDR3 is CSAKYGDGYTF. The CDR3 DNA follows: TGCAGTGCTAAATACGGGGATGGCTACACCTTC.

This clone appeared a single time. The genes are TRBV4-2 and TRBJ2-2; 9 nucleotides align to TRBD1. The CDR3 is 16 amino acids. The germline V gene has CDR1 LGHNA and CDR2 YNFKEQ. V gave up 1 base and J gave up 9 bases; unmatched junction bases: 9. CDR3 loop: CASSQGGTGFDRELFF. The CDR3 nucleotides read TGTGCCAGCAGCCAAGGCGGGACAGGGTTCGACAGGGAGCTGTTTTTT.

This CDR3 reads CASSPISWANVLTF. Written as DNA, the CDR3 is TGTGCCAGCAGCCCCATTAGCTGGGCCAACGTCCTGACTTTC. The chain couples TRBV11-2 to TRBJ2-6, with D unclear. V dropped 5 bases and J dropped 5 bases, with 10 bases sitting between them. This CDR3 has 14 residues. Germline loops: CDR1 SGHAT, CDR2 FQNNGV.

The chain employs TRBV29-1 and TRBJ1-2; D is perhaps TRBD1 (6 bases). Germline-derived CDR1 and CDR2 are SQVTM and ANQGSEA. Trimming shortened V by 3 bases and J by 1 base, and 12 bases separated the two germline ends. The CDR3 spans 14 residues. Here the CDR3 DNA reads TGCAGCGTTGATGGGGGGGCGTTTAACTATGGCTACACCTTC. Its translation is CSVDGGAFNYGYTF.

Only a few counts were recorded for this clone. V usage is TRBV5-5 and J usage is TRBJ2-4; TRBD1 matches at 10 bases. The junction had 7 bases not matched to a gene; V was cut back by 5 bases and J by 8 bases. This CDR3 region has 14 residues. Germline V lookup: CDR1 SGHKS, CDR2 YYEKEE (reference sequence). The CDR3 is CASRPGQGRYIQYF. CDR3 coding DNA: TGTGCCAGCAGACCGGGACAGGGGAGATACATTCAGTACTTC.

The chain uses TRBV5-1 and TRBJ2-7; D is unresolved. CDR3 length: 13 amino acids. Between the trimmed V and J ends, which lost 1 base and 4 bases, there was a span of 9 bases. CDR1 is SGHRS, CDR2 YFSETQ, per germline. The CDR3: CASSLLPRYEQYF. CDR3 DNA: TGCGCCAGCAGCTTGTTGCCCAGATACGAGCAGTACTTC.

The chain joins TRBV7-8 to TRBJ2-7; TRBD2 matches 9 bases. Germline V lookup: CDR1 SGHVS, CDR2 FQNEAQ. Trimming removed 1 base from V and 2 bases from J; junction bases left unmatched: 9. The CDR3 has 17 amino acids. The CDR3 protein is CASSLVWRGGLPYEQYF. In nucleotides, the CDR3 is TGTGCCAGCAGCTTAGTTTGGCGGGGGGGCCTACCCTACGAGCAGTACTTC.

The chain links TRBV5-4 to TRBJ1-1; D call uncertain. This CDR3 is 12 amino acids long. The ends were cut back, 7 bases at V and 0 bases at J, with 7 bases in the middle. Germline assignment: CDR1 SGHNT and CDR2 YYREEE (reference sequence). The CDR3 sequence is CASGEMNTEAFF. In nucleotides, the CDR3 is TGTGCCAGCGGAGAGATGAACACTGAAGCTTTCTTT. The whole variable domain, filled in from reference TRBV5-4 and TRBJ1-1, reads ETGVTQSPTHLIKTRGQQVTLRCSSQSGHNTVSWYQQALGQGPQFIFQYYREEENGRGNFPPRFSGLQFPNYSSELNVNALELDDSALYLCASGEMNTEAFFGQGTRLTVV.

V gene TRBV4-1 combines with J gene TRBJ2-3; D is undetermined. The CDR3 contains 14 residues. V lost 1 base to trimming and J lost 0 bases, with 5 bases between them. Germline values: CDR1 MGHRA, CDR2 YSYEKL. CDR3 loop: CASSQVLSTDTQYF. The CDR3 region has the DNA TGCGCCAGCAGCCAAGTCCTGAGCACAGATACGCAGTATTTT.

V is TRBV5-6 and J is TRBJ2-1; no definite D call. V was clipped by 0 bases and J by 4 bases, with 11 bases between them. This CDR3 comprises 15 residues. Germline CDR1 and CDR2: SGHDT and YYEEEE. The CDR3, as DNA: TGTGCCAGCAGCTTGGAGTCAGGATTTTACAATGAGCAGTTCTTC. It yields the protein CASSLESGFYNEQFF.